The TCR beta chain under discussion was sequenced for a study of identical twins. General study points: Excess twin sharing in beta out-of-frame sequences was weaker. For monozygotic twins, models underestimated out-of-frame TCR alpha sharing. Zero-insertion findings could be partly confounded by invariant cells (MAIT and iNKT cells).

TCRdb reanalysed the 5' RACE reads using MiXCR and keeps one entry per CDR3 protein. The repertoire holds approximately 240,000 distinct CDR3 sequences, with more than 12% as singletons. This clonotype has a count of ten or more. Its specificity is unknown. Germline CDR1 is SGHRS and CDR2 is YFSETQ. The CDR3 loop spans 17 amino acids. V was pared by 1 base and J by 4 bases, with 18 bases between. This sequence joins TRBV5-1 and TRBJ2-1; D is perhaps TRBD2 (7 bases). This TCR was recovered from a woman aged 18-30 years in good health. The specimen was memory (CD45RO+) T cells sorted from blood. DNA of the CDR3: TGCGCCAGCAGCTTGAATTTGAGGGGGGGCGGGTACAATGAGCAGTTCTTC. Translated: CASSLNLRGGGYNEQFF.